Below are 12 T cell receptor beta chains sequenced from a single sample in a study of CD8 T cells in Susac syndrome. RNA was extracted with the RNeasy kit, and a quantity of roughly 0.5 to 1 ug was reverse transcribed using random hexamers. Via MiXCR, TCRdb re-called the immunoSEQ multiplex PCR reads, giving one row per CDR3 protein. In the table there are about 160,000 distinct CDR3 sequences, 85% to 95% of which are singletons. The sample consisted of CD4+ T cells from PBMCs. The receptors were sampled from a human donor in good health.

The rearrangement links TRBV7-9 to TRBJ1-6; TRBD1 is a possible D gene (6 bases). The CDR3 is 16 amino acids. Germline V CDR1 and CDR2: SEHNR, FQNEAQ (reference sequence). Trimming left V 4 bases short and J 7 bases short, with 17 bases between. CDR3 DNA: TGTGCCAGCAGCTCCCGGGGGGCTCCAATCAATTCACCCCTCCACTTT. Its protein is CASSSRGAPINSPLHF. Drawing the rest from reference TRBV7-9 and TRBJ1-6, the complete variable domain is DTGVSQNPRHKITKRGQNVTFRCDPISEHNRLYWYRQTLGQGPEFLTYFQNEAQLEKSRLLSDRFSAERPKGSFSTLEIQRTEQGDSAMYLCASSSRGAPINSPLHFGNGTRLTVT.

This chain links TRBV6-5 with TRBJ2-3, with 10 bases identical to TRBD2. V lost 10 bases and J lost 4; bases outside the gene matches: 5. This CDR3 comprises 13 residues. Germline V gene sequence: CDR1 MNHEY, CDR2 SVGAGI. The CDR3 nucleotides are TGTGCCATCAGCGGGGGGGCTTCAGATACGCAGTATTTT. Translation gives CAISGGASDTQYF.

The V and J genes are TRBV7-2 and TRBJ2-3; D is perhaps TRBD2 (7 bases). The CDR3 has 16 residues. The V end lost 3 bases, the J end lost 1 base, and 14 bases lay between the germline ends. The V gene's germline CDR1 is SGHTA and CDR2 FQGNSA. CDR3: CASSFSGGAGTDTQYF. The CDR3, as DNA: TGTGCCAGCAGCTTTTCGGGGGGCGCGGGCACAGATACGCAGTATTTT. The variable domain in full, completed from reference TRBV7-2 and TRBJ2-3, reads GAGVSQSPSNKVTEKGKDVELRCDPISGHTALYWYRQSLGQGLEFLIYFQGNSAPDKSGLPSDRFSAERTGGSVSTLTIQRTQQEDSAVYLCASSFSGGAGTDTQYFGPGTRLTVL.

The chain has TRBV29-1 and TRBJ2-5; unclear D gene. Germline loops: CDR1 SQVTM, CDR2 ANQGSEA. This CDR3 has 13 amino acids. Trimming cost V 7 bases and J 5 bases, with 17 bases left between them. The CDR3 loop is CSASRNNGETQYF. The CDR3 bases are TGCAGCGCTTCAAGGAATAACGGGGAGACCCAGTACTTC.

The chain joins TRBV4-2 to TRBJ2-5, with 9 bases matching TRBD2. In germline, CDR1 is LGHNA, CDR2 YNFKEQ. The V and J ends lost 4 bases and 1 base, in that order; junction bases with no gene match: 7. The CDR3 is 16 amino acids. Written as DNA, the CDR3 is TGTGCCAGCAGCCCTGGACTAGCGCCCGCCCAAGAGACCCAGTACTTC. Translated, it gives CASSPGLAPAQETQYF.

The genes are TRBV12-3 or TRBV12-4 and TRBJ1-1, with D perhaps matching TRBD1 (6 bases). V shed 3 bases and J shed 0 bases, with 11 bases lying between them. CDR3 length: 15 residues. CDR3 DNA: TGTGCCAGCAGTTTCTCCGGGACACTGAACACTGAAGCTTTCTTT. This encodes CASSFSGTLNTEAFF.

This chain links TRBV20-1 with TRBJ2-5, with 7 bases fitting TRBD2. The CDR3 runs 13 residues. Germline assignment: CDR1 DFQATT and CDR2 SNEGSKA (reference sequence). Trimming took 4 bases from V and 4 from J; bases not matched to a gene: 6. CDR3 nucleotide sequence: TGCAGTGCTAAGGTCCCTAGCGGAGAGACCCAGTACTTC. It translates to CSAKVPSGETQYF.

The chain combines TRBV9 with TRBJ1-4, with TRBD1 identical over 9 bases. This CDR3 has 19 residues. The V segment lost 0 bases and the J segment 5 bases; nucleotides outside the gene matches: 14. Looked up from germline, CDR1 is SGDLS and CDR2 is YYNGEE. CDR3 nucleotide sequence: TGTGCCAGCAGCGTAGACAGGGGACAGGGATTGCTCGCGAATGAAAAACTGTTTTTT. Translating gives CASSVDRGQGLLANEKLFF.

CDR3 sequence: CASSATHLTTDTQYF. CDR3 sequence (DNA): TGTGCCAGCAGCGCGACACACTTGACCACAGATACGCAGTATTTT. The chain couples TRBV9 to TRBJ2-3; D not certain. CDR1 and CDR2 from the germline V gene are SGDLS and YYNGEE. This CDR3 contains 15 residues. V lost 3 bases and J 2 bases, leaving 13 bases between the germline ends.

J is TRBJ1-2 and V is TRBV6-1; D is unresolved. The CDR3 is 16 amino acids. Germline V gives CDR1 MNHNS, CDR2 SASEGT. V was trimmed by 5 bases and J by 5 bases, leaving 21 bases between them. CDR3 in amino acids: CASSPRRLSPFYGYTF. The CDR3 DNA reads TGTGCCAGCAGTCCTCGTCGACTCTCGCCTTTTTATGGCTACACCTTC.

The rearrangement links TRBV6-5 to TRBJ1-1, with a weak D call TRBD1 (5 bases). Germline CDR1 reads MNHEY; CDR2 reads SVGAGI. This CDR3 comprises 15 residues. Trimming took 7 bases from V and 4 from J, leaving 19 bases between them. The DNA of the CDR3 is TGTGCCAGCACCTACCGGGGCCCCAGCGGCACTGAAGCTTTCTTT. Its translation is CASTYRGPSGTEAFF.

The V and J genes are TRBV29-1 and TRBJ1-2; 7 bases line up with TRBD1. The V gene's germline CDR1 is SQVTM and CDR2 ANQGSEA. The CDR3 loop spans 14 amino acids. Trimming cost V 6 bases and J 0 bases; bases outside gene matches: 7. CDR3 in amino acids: CSVTGANSNYGYTF. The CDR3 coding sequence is TGCAGCGTCACAGGGGCGAATTCTAACTATGGCTACACCTTC. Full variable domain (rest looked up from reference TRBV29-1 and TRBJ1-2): SAVISQKPSRDICQRGTSLTIQCQVDSQVTMMFWYRQQPGQSLTLIATANQGSEATYESGFVIDKFPISRPNLTFSTLTVSNMSPEDSSIYLCSVTGANSNYGYTFGSGTRLTVV.